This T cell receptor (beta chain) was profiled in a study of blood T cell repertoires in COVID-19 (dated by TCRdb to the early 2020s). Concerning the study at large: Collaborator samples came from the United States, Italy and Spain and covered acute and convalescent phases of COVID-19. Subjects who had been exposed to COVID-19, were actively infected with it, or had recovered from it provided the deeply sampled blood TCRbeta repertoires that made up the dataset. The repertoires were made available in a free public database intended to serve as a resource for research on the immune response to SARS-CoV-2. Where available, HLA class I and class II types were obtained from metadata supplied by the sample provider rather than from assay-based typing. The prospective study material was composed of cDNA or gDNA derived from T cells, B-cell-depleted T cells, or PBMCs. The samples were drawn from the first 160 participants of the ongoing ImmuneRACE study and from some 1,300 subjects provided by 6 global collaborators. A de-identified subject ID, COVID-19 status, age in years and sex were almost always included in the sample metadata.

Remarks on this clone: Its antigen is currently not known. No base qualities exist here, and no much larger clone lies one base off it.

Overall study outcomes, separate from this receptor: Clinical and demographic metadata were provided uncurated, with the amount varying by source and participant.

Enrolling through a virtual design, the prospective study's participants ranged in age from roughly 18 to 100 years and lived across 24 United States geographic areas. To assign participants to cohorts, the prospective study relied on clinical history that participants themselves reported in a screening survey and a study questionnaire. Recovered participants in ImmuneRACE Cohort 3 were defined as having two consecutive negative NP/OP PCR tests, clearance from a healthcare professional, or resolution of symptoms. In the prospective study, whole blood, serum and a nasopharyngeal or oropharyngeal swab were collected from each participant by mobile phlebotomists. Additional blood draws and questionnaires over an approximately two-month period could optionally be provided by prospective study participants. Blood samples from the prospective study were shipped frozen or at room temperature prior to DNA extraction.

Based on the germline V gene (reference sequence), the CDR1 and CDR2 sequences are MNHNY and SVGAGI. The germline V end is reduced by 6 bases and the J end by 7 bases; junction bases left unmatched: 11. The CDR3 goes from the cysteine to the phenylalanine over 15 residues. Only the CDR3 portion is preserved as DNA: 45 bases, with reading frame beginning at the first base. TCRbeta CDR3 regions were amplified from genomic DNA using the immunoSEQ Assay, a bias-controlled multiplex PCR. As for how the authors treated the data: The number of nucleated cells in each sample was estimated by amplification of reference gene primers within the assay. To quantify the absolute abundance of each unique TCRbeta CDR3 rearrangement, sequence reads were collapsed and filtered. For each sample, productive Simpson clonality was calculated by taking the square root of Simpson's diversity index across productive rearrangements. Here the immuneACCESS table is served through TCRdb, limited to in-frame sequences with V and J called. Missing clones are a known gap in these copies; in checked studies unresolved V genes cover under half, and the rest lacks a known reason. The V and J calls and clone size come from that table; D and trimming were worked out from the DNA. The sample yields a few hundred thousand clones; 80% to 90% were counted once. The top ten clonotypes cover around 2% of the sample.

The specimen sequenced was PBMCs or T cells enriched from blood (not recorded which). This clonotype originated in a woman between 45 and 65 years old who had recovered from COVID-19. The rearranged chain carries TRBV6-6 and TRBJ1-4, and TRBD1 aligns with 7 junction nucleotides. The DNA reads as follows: TGTGCCAGCAGCCCAAAACAGGGGTTTGTTGAAAAACTGTTTTTT. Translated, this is CASSPKQGFVEKLFF.